What follows are 29 T cell receptor beta chains derived from one specimen sequenced in a study of tumor-infiltrating lymphocytes in primary liver carcinoma. With a constant-region primer, TCR beta cDNA was made from about 0.55 ug of total RNA. Libraries covering TCR beta were generated through three nested multiplex PCR rounds (using a slightly modified ARM-PCR). PCR rounds one and two used TRBV1-TRBV30 forward primers with a C-beta reverse primer for roughly 10 cycles each. Using its own MiXCR run on the multiplex PCR reads, TCRdb lists one record per CDR3 protein. The sample has about 20,000 distinct CDR3 sequences, around 84% seen once; the top ten hold roughly 36%. RNA and DNA were co-extracted from around 20-30 mg of unsorted bulk tissue. Sequencing was done on a sample of liver tumor tissue from sampling region 2. Subset defined: tumor region T2, inferior pole. The receptors come from a woman in her twenties or thirties with primary liver carcinoma and hepatitis B virus infection.

In regard to this clonotype: The germline gene is not matched at one end of the junction; a read error may be the cause. This chain connects TRBV11-1 to TRBJ2-4; 8 bases line up with TRBD1. The V gene's germline CDR1 is SGHAT and CDR2 FQDESV (reference sequence). The CDR3 runs to 15 residues. The CDR3 nucleotides are TGTGCCAACAGCTTAGCCGGGACAGGTTATGCCATTCAATACTTC. It yields the protein CANSLAGTGYAIQYF.

About this clonotype: A read error is likely, as this CDR3 ends without the conserved phenylalanine or tryptophan. In DNA form, the CDR3 reads TGTACCAGCAGCCAAGTTTCACTAGGCCGACGAAGGTATGGCTACACCCTC. Translating it yields CTSSQVSLGRRRYGYTL. This sequence joins TRBV4-2 and TRBJ1-2; D gene unclear. The germline CDR1 and CDR2 sequences are LGHNA and YNFKEQ. CDR3 length: 17 residues.

CDR3: CASSPGQGLPLHF. The CDR3, as DNA: TGCGCCAGCTCTCCGGGACAGGGTTTACCCCTCCACTTT. The gene calls are TRBV10-2 and TRBJ1-6, with 9 positions matching TRBD1. CDR1 and CDR2 from the germline V gene are WSHSY and SAAADI. The trim removed 8 bases at V and 12 bases at J, leaving 8 bases unmatched. The CDR3 runs to 13 residues.

Worth noting for this clonotype: At one boundary the junction diverges from the germline segment, which might be a read error. This chain links TRBV11-3 with TRBJ2-1, with 7 bases lining up with TRBD2. CDR1 SGHNT and CDR2 YENEEA come from the germline V gene. CDR3 length equals 16 residues. The CDR3 coding sequence is TGTGCCTGCAACTTCCTAGCGGATATATCCTACAATGAGCAGTTTTTC. It specifies CACNFLADISYNEQFF. The variable domain in full, with the rest retrieved from reference TRBV11-3 and TRBJ2-1, is EAGVVQSPRYKIIEKKQPVAFWCNPISGHNTLYWYLQNLGQGPELLIRYENEEAVDDSQLPKDRFSAERLKGVDSTLKIQPAELGDSAVYLCACNFLADISYNEQFFGPGTRLTVL.

Notes on this clonotype: One end of the junction varies from germline; a read error may be responsible. This sequence joins TRBV11-3 and TRBJ2-1; D gene uncertain. The CDR3 covers 16 residues. CDR1 is SGHNT, CDR2 YENEEA, per germline. CDR3 in amino acids: CASSFLTDISYNEEFF. The CDR3 nucleotides are TGTGCTAGCAGCTTCCTAACGGATATATCCTACAATGAGGAGTTCTTC.

The chain carries TRBV5-8 and TRBJ2-6; D is ambiguous. With 9 bases removed from V and 0 bases from J, the gap between germline ends came to 16 bases. The CDR3 runs to 16 residues. CDR1 is SGHTS and CDR2 is YDEGEE in the germline V gene. The chain's CDR3 is CANTMTGLSGANVLTF. CDR3 DNA sequence: TGTGCCAACACCATGACGGGCCTCTCTGGGGCCAACGTCCTGACTTTC.

For this clonotype: The junction departs from the called germline gene at one end, perhaps through a read error. The rearrangement links TRBV5-8 to TRBJ2-1; D gene ambiguous. Germline CDR1 reads SGHTS; CDR2 reads YDEGEE. The CDR3 is made up of 15 amino acids. The CDR3: CASSYGHSSYNEQFF. CDR3 bases: TGTGCCAGCAGCTATGGTCATAGCTCCTACAATGAACAGTTCTTC.

A word on this clonotype: A much more abundant neighbour one base away suggests this may be a read error. The chain recombines TRBV7-9 with TRBJ2-7, with no clear D. Germline V lookup: CDR1 SEHNR, CDR2 FQNEAQ (reference sequence). CDR3 size: 11 residues. The CDR3 nucleotides are TGTACCAGCAGCATAGGGAACGAGCAGTACTTC. This translates into CTSSIGNEQYF.

The rearrangement links TRBV29-1 to TRBJ2-1; 7 positions agree with TRBD2. The germline CDR1 and CDR2 sequences are SQVTM and ANQGSEA. The CDR3 runs to 18 residues. CDR3 nucleotides: TGCACAGTCGAAGGGGAACAACTAGCGTCCCTCTCCTGGGATGAGCAGTTCTTC. Its translation is CTVEGEQLASLSWDEQFF.

Remarks on this clonotype: One junction end disagrees with the germline gene, perhaps due to a read error. The chain joins TRBV5-6 to TRBJ2-2; D is unresolved. From germline, CDR1 is SGHDT and CDR2 YYEEEE. CDR3 length: 15 amino acids. This chain's CDR3 is CVSNLAPIVIGELFF. The CDR3 nucleotides read TGTGTCAGCAACTTGGCACCCATAGTCATCGGGGAGCTGTTTTTT.

Note on this clonotype: One end of the junction does not line up with germline, which may come from a read error. This CDR3 is CASSSRDSHGYTF. The CDR3, as DNA: TGTGCTAGCAGTTCCCGGGACAGCCATGGCTACACCTTC. This chain connects TRBV12-3 or TRBV12-4 to TRBJ1-2, with 7 nucleotides matching TRBD1. This CDR3 comprises 13 residues.

The V and J genes are TRBV5-1 and TRBJ1-1, with TRBD1 identical over 10 bases. Germline CDR1 is SGHRS and CDR2 is YFSETQ. This CDR3 has 17 amino acids. J gave up 4 bases and V 4 bases, and 13 bases lay outside the gene matches. This CDR3 reads CASSHKTGGGGSTEAFF. The CDR3 DNA follows: TGCGCCAGCAGCCATAAGACAGGGGGCGGAGGTAGCACTGAAGCTTTCTTT.

This clonotype was counted a few times. Compared with germline, one end of the junction differs, possibly owing to a read error. The chain employs TRBV11-2 and TRBJ2-3; 10 bases align to TRBD2. The germline gives CDR1 SGHAT, CDR2 FQNNGV. The CDR3 runs 15 residues. The CDR3 sequence: CASSLGSGRADTQYF. The CDR3 DNA sequence: TGCGCCAGCAGCTTAGGAAGCGGGAGGGCAGACACGCAGTATTTT.

Turning to this clonotype: The germline gene is not matched at one end of the junction; a read error may be the cause. This chain uses TRBV4-3 with TRBJ2-3; no clear D gene. CDR1 LGHNA and CDR2 YSLEER come from the germline V gene. CDR3 length: 16 residues. CDR3 sequence reads: CASNQGFAEARYTQYF. CDR3 DNA: TGCGCCAGCAACCAAGGTTTTGCGGAAGCCAGGTATACGCAGTATTTT.

In the case of this clonotype: One end of the junction varies from germline; a read error may be responsible. J is TRBJ1-6 and V is TRBV28; D ambiguous. This CDR3 region has 14 residues. CDR1 and CDR2 from the germline V gene are MDHEN and SYDVKM. The CDR3 DNA follows: TGTTCCAGCAGTGGACTATTCGGAGCGTCACCCCTCCACTTT. Protein: CSSSGLFGASPLHF.

On this clonotype: The germline gene is not matched at one end of the junction; a read error may be the cause. The gene calls are TRBV11-2 and TRBJ1-1; no clear D. The CDR3 is 14 residues long. Germline V gene sequence: CDR1 SGHAT, CDR2 FQNNGV. This CDR3 is CASSLLWADIEAVF. CDR3 nucleotides: TGTGCCAGCAGCTTATTATGGGCCGACATTGAAGCTGTCTTT.

Of note for this clonotype: The conserved phenylalanine or tryptophan is not found at the CDR3 terminus, so this likely reflects a read error. V gene TRBV6-5 combines with J gene TRBJ2-2; perhaps D is TRBD1 or TRBD2 (5 bases each). From germline, CDR1 is MNHEY and CDR2 SVGAGI. This CDR3 is 15 amino acids long. CDR3 DNA: TGTGCCAGCAGTCCGCGGGCAGGGTTCACCGGGAAGCTGTTTCTT. It yields the protein CASSPRAGFTGKLFL.

Note on this clonotype: Germline is not matched at one junction end, which may reflect a read error. The CDR3: CASRSGETYSGNTIYF. The CDR3 bases are TGTGCTAGCAGGTCAGGGGAAACGTACTCTGGAAACACCATATATTTT. The chain links TRBV2 to TRBJ1-3, with D perhaps TRBD1 (6 bases). CDR3 length equals 16 residues. CDR1 SNHLY and CDR2 FYNNEI come from the germline V gene.

In the case of this clonotype: The junction shows a germline mismatch at one end, possibly a read error. The chain is built from TRBV11-2 and TRBJ2-2, with 9 bases identical to TRBD2. The CDR3 length is 18 residues. The V gene's germline CDR1 is SGHAT and CDR2 FQNNGV. The CDR3 spells CVSSSPRAGGPNTGELFF. The CDR3 DNA follows: TGTGTCAGTAGCTCACCCCGAGCGGGAGGCCCGAACACTGGGGAGCTGTTTTTT.

There are a few counts of this clonotype. A clone one base away is much larger, so this may be a read error. The CDR3 region is CSVVAWDGDLFF. The DNA of the CDR3 is TGCAGCGTTGTGGCATGGGACGGGGACCTGTTTTTT. The chain couples TRBV29-1 to TRBJ2-2; the D call may be TRBD1 or TRBD2 (5 bases each). The CDR3 covers 12 residues. Per germline, CDR1 SQVTM and CDR2 ANQGSEA.

Worth noting for this clonotype: An end of the junction differs from the germline gene, which may be a read error. DNA of the CDR3: TGTGCCAGCAGCCCCGTCCAGGGGCGAGGGAACACTGACGCTTTCTTT. This codes for CASSPVQGRGNTDAFF. This chain connects TRBV4-2 to TRBJ1-1, with D possibly TRBD1 on 6 matching bases. CDR1 LGHNA and CDR2 YNFKEQ come from the germline V gene. This CDR3 spans 16 amino acids.

A note on this clonotype: Compared with germline, one end of the junction differs, possibly owing to a read error. The rearrangement joins TRBV11-1 to TRBJ2-4, with 7 bases identical to TRBD1. Per germline, CDR1 SGHAT and CDR2 FQDESV (reference sequence). The CDR3 runs to 15 residues. The DNA of the CDR3 is TGTGCCAGCAGCTTAGCCTGGACAGGTTATGGTATTCAGTGCTTC. It encodes CASSLAWTGYGIQCF.

This clonotype was seen a single time. A read error may account for a junction end that differs from germline. DNA of the CDR3: TGTGTCAGCGGTCCAGCATGTGAGCAGTACTTC. This sequence encodes CVSGPACEQYF. The V gene is TRBV11-2, the J gene TRBJ2-7, with D possibly matching TRBD2 (5 bases). There are 11 residues in the CDR3. Germline CDR1 and CDR2: SGHAT and FQNNGV.

This clonotype was counted once. At one end the junction does not follow the germline gene, possibly because of a read error. This chain uses TRBV11-2 with TRBJ2-2; 7 nucleotides agree with TRBD1. This CDR3 spans 16 amino acids. Germline V gene data show CDR1 as SGHAT and CDR2 as FQNNGV. The CDR3 reads CASSLDPQLNTGEMFF. The CDR3 region has the DNA TGTGCCAGCAGCCTCGATCCCCAATTGAACACAGGGGAGATGTTTTTT.

The chain couples TRBV11-2 to TRBJ1-1; 7 bases match TRBD1. V lost 6 bases and J lost 6; bases outside the gene matches: 10. CDR1 is SGHAT, CDR2 FQNNGV, per germline. This CDR3 contains 14 residues. The CDR3 nucleotides read TGTGCCAGCAGACATACACAGGGGAGGGCTGAAGCTTTCTTT. Its translation: CASRHTQGRAEAFF.

For this clonotype: The missing conserved phenylalanine or tryptophan at the end of this CDR3 makes a read error likely. The chain carries TRBV11-2 and TRBJ1-4; maybe TRBD1 (5 bases). CDR3 size: 16 residues. The germline gives CDR1 SGHAT, CDR2 FQNNGV. The CDR3 loop reads CVSILFQGSTNEKLFV. As DNA, the CDR3 is TGTGTCAGCATCTTGTTTCAGGGATCAACTAATGAAAAACTGTTTGTT.

The count of this clonotype is one. A junction end diverges from the germline sequence, so it may reflect a read error. The chain combines TRBV6-5 with TRBJ1-2; D is ambiguous. The germline V gene has CDR1 MNHEY and CDR2 SVGAGI. This CDR3 has 16 residues. This CDR3 reads CASKRAPGSYSYGCIF. The DNA for the CDR3 is TGTGCCAGCAAAAGGGCACCGGGAAGTTATAGCTATGGCTGCATCTTC.

The chain is built from TRBV6-5 and TRBJ1-1; D is unclear. CDR1 is MNHEY, CDR2 SVGAGI, per germline. The CDR3 is made up of 11 amino acids. CDR3 region: CISSYVDVAFF. The CDR3 nucleotides are TGTATCAGCAGTTACGTAGATGTAGCTTTCTTT.

Comment on this clonotype: An end of the junction differs from the germline gene, which may be a read error. This sequence joins TRBV7-9 and TRBJ2-1, with TRBD2 identical over 8 bases. This CDR3 has 17 amino acids. Germline V gene data show CDR1 as SEHNR and CDR2 as FQNEAQ (reference sequence). The DNA for the CDR3 is TGTGCCAGCAGCTTTAGGCTAGCGGGTCTTAAGGGGAATGAGCAGTCCTTC. Translating gives CASSFRLAGLKGNEQSF.